The present T cell receptor beta chain was sequenced within a study of T cell repertoires in cytomegalovirus infection. At the level of the study: Both a matching HLA type and CMV infection were indicated by public TCR beta signatures. General observations from the study: The ex vivo response was dominated by HLA-C-restricted CMV-specific TCR beta clonotypes. Adding up the frequency of public TCR beta families identified people who carried CMV plus the relevant HLA.

Worth noting for this clonotype: What it binds is unknown.

The CDR3 has 15 residues. Germline V gene sequence: CDR1 DFQATT, CDR2 SNEGSKA (reference sequence). V lost 5 bases and J lost 4, with 20 bases in between. A single record per CDR3 protein comes from TCRdb applying MiXCR to the reads. The profile shows approximately 140,000 distinct CDR3 sequences, about 24% of them singletons. The chain carries TRBV20-1 and TRBJ1-2, with no clear D. This clonotype was obtained from a human donor in good health (CMV status not recorded). Some clones in this sample may be carry-over from other donors' samples. The sample comprised PBMCs, sequenced either directly or after in vitro stimulation (not recorded which). The CDR3 DNA reads TGCAGTGCTGGTAGGAGACCCTATCATAGCTATGGCTACACCTTC. Its protein is CSAGRRPYHSYGYTF.